Sequencing of this TCR beta chain was carried out in a study of cytomegalovirus exposure and HLA in healthy donors. Study overall: A previous analysis identified 100 million or so unique TCR beta sequences derived from some 200 million T cells.

13 Jbeta primers and 60 Vbeta primers were used for the PCR. Profiled with immunoSEQ multiplex PCR; TCRdb holds only in-frame clones, not every one. Altogether roughly 110,000 clones are present, under 80% being singletons, with the ten largest covering around 5.8%. In regard to this clone: Its antigen is not identified.

Whole-study findings and limits: An apparent linkage of common viral pathogens to several of the most significant clusters emerged in a later analysis. Being productive about 90% or about 30% of the time was typical of most TCR beta V segments in an earlier analysis.

What was sequenced was PBMCs. The clonotype was recovered from a woman aged 50 to 60 in good health and CMV-seropositive.

CDR3 protein: CASSSPRLNTEAFF. Here the CDR3 DNA reads TGTGCCAGCAGTTCCCCCAGACTTAACACTGAAGCTTTCTTT. This chain links TRBV27 with TRBJ1-1; D call uncertain. The V end was cut by 4 bases, the J end by 2 bases, with 11 bases between. The CDR3 spans 14 residues. Germline V gene data show CDR1 as MNHEY and CDR2 as SMNVEV (reference sequence).